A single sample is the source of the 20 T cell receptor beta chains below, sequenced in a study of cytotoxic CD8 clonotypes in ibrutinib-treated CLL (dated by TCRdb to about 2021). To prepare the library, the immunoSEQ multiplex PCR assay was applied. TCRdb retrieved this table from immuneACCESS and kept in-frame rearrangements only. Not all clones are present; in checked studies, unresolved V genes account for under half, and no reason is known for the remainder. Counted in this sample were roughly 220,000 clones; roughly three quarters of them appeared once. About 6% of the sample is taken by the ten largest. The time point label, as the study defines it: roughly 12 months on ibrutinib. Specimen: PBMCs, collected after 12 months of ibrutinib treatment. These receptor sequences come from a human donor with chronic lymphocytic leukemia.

CDR3 coding DNA: TGCGCCAGCAGCCAAGATAAGGGCAGGGCCCTTAACTATGGCTACACCTTC. Protein: CASSQDKGRALNYGYTF. V gene TRBV4-1 combines with J gene TRBJ1-2, with D tentatively TRBD1 (5 bases). From germline, CDR1 is MGHRA and CDR2 YSYEKL. The CDR3 sequence is 17 residues long. V gave up 0 bases and J gave up 1 base, with 15 bases separating them.

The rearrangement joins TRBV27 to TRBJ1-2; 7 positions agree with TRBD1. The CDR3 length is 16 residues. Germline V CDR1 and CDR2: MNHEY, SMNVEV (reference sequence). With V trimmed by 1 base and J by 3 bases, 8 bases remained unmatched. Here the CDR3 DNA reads TGTGCCAGCAGTTTATTATCGGCAGGGGGGCACTATGGCTACACCTTC. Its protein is CASSLLSAGGHYGYTF.

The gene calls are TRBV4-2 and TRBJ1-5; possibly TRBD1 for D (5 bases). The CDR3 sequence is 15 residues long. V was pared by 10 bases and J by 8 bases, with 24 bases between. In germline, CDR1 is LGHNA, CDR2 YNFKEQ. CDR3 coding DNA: TGTGCCACCCGGAACCGGGACGGATCATCAGAGCCCCAGCATTTT. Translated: CATRNRDGSSEPQHF.

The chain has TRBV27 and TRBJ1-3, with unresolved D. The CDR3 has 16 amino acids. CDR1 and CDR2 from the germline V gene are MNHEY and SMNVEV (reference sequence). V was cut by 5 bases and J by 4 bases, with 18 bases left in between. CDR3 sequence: CASSARRYGPGNTIYF. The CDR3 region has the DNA TGTGCCAGCAGTGCCCGCCGGTATGGGCCCGGAAACACCATATATTTT.

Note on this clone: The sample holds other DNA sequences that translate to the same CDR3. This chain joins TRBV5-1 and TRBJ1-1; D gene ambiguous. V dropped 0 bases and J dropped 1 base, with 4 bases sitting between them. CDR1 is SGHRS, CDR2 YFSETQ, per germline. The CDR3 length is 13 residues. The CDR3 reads CASSLGGNTEAFF. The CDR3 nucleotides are TGCGCCAGCAGCTTGGGAGGGAACACTGAAGCTTTCTTT.

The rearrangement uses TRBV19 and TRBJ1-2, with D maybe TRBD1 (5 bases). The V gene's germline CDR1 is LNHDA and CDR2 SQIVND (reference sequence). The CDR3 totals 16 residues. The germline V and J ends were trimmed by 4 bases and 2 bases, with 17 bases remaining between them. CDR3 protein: CASSTPSLGPNYGYTF. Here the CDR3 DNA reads TGTGCCAGTAGTACTCCCAGTTTGGGGCCGAACTATGGCTACACCTTC. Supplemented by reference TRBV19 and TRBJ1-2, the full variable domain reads DGGITQSPKYLFRKEGQNVTLSCEQNLNHDAMYWYRQDPGQGLRLIYYSQIVNDFQKGDIAEGYSVSREKKESFPLTVTSAQKNPTAFYLCASSTPSLGPNYGYTFGSGTRLTVV.

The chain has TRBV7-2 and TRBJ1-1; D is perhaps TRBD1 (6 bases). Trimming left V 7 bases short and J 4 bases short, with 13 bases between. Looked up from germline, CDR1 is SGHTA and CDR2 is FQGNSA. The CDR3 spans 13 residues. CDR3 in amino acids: CASTQRGATEAFF. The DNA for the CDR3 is TGTGCCAGCACCCAGAGGGGGGCCACTGAAGCTTTCTTT.

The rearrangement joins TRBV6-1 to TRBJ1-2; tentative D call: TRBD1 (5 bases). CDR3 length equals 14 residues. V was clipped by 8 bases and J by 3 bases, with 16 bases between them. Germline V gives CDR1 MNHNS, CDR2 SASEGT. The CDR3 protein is CASGGQGGDYGYTF. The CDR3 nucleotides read TGTGCCAGCGGCGGGCAGGGAGGCGACTATGGCTACACCTTC.

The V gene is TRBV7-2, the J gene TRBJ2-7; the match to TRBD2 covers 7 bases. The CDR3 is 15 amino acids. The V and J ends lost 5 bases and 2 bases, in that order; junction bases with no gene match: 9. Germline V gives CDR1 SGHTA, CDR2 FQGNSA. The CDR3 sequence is CASSRTGGRTYEQYF. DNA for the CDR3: TGTGCCAGCAGCCGTACCGGGGGGAGGACCTACGAGCAGTACTTC.

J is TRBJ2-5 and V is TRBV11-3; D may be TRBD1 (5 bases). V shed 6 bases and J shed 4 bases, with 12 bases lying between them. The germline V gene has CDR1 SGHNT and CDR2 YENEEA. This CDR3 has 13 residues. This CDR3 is CASSRTGGETQYF. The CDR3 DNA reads TGTGCCAGCAGTCGCACAGGCGGAGAGACCCAGTACTTC. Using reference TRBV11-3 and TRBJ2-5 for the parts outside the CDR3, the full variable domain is EAGVVQSPRYKIIEKKQPVAFWCNPISGHNTLYWYLQNLGQGPELLIRYENEEAVDDSQLPKDRFSAERLKGVDSTLKIQPAELGDSAVYLCASSRTGGETQYFGPGTRLLVL.

The CDR3 DNA reads as TGTGCCAGCAGTTACCTACAGGGAAGGGATTCACCCCTCCACTTT. Translating it yields CASSYLQGRDSPLHF. The chain couples TRBV6-5 to TRBJ1-6; perhaps TRBD1 as D (6 bases). V lost 2 bases to trimming and J lost 8 bases, with 13 bases between them. Germline-derived CDR1 and CDR2 are MNHEY and SVGAGI. This CDR3 is 15 amino acids long.

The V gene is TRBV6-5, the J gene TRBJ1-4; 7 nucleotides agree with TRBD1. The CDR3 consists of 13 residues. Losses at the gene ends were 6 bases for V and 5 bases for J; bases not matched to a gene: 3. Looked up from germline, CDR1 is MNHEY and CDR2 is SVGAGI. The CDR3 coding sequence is TGTGCCAGCAGGCTGACAGGGAATGAAAAACTGTTTTTT. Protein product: CASRLTGNEKLFF.

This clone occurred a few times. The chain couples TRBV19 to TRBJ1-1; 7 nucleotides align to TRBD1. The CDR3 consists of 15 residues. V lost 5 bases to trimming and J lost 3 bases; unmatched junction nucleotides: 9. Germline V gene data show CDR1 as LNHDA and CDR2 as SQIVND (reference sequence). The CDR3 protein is CASSPSGTDYTEAFF. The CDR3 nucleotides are TGTGCCAGTAGTCCCTCCGGGACAGACTACACTGAAGCTTTCTTT.

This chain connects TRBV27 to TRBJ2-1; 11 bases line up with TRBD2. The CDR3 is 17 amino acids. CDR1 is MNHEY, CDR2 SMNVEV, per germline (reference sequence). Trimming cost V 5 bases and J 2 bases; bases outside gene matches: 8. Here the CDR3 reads CASSHWTSGSTYNEQFF. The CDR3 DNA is TGTGCCAGCAGTCACTGGACTAGCGGGTCCACCTACAATGAGCAGTTCTTC.

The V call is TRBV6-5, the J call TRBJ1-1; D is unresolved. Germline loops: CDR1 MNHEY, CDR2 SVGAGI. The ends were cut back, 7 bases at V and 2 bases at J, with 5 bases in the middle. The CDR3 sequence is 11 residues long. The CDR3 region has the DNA TGTGCCAGCACCTTAAACACTGAAGCTTTCTTT. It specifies CASTLNTEAFF.

The DNA of the CDR3 is TGTGCCAGTAGTAGAGGGTGGGGACAGAACACCGGGGAGCTGTTTTTT. Protein product: CASSRGWGQNTGELFF. The V and J genes are TRBV19 and TRBJ2-2; tentatively, D is TRBD1 (6 bases). CDR1 is LNHDA, CDR2 SQIVND, per germline (reference sequence). The CDR3 length is 16 residues. V was cut by 4 bases and J by 1 base, with 13 bases left in between.

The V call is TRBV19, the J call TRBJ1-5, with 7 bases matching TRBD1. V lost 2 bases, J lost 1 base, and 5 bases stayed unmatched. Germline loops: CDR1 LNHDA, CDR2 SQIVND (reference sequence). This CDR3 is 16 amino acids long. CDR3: CASSIRSRGSNQPQHF. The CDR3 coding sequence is TGTGCCAGTAGTATAAGGTCCAGGGGGAGCAATCAGCCCCAGCATTTT.

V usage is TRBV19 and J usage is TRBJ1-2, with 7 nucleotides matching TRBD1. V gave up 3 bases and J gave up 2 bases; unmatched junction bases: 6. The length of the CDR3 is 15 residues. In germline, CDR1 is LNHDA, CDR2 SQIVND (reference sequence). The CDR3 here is CASSIPGTANYGYTF. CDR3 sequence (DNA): TGTGCCAGTAGTATCCCCGGGACAGCAAACTATGGCTACACCTTC. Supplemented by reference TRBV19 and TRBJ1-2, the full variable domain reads DGGITQSPKYLFRKEGQNVTLSCEQNLNHDAMYWYRQDPGQGLRLIYYSQIVNDFQKGDIAEGYSVSREKKESFPLTVTSAQKNPTAFYLCASSIPGTANYGYTFGSGTRLTVV.

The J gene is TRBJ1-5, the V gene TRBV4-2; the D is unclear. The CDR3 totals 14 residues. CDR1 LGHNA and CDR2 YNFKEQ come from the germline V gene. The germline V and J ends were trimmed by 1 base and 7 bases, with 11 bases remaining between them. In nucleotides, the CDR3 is TGTGCCAGCAGCCAAGTTACGGGGAACCAGCCCCAGCATTTT. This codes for CASSQVTGNQPQHF.

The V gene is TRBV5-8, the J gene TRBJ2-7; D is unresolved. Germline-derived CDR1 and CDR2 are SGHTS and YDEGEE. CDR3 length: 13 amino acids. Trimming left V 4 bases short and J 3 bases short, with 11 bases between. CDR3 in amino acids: CASSRGPVYEQYF. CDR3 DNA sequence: TGTGCCAGCAGCCGCGGACCGGTCTACGAGCAGTACTTC.